Presented here are 22 T cell receptor beta chains from one specimen sequenced in a study of blood T cell repertoires in COVID-19 (dated by TCRdb to 2019 to 2021). The library was obtained by the immunoSEQ multiplex PCR assay. What TCRdb holds here is the immuneACCESS table cut down to in-frame rearrangements. Part of the clones is not present; checked against another copy, under half of the missing clones reflect an unresolved V gene, and the others are unexplained. The table for this sample lists 250,000 or so clones; around nine tenths of them were counted only once. The ten largest clones add up to 3% to 3.5% of the sample. What was sequenced was peripheral blood. These receptors were obtained from a man aged 18 to 30 with active or convalescent COVID-19.

Here the CDR3 DNA reads TGTGCCAGCAGTGAAGAAGCGGGCTCTTTTTACAATGAGCAGTTCTTC. Amino acid sequence: CASSEEAGSFYNEQFF. The chain is built from TRBV6-1 and TRBJ2-1; maybe TRBD2 (6 bases). The CDR3 contains 16 residues. V was cut by 1 base and J by 4 bases, with 14 bases left in between. Per the germline V gene, CDR1 is MNHNS and CDR2 is SASEGT.

The chain links TRBV30 to TRBJ2-1; TRBD1 is a possible D gene (6 bases). Germline V CDR1 and CDR2: GTSNPN, SVGIG (reference sequence). This CDR3 comprises 14 residues. V dropped 3 bases and J dropped 0 bases, with 9 bases sitting between them. For the CDR3, the DNA is TGTGCCTGGAGGGGACAAAGCTCCTACAATGAGCAGTTCTTC. It specifies CAWRGQSSYNEQFF.

CDR3 sequence (DNA): TGCGCCAGCAGCCCCCAACCAACGGACACCGGGGAGCTGTTTTTT. It is translated as CASSPQPTDTGELFF. V usage is TRBV4-3 and J usage is TRBJ2-2; D is ambiguous. Per the germline V gene, CDR1 is LGHNA and CDR2 is YSLEER. The CDR3 consists of 15 residues. Trimming took off 4 bases at V and 3 bases at J, with 12 bases between the two ends.

This clone was counted a single time. This chain joins TRBV28 and TRBJ1-5; tentative D call: TRBD1 (5 bases). Trimming left V 5 bases short and J 1 base short, with 9 bases between. The CDR3 sequence is 14 residues long. CDR1 is MDHEN, CDR2 SYDVKM, per germline. The CDR3 DNA reads as TGTGCCAGCAGTCTACGACAGAGCAATCAGCCCCAGCATTTT. Translated, it gives CASSLRQSNQPQHF.

The rearrangement links TRBV7-9 to TRBJ1-2; tentatively, D is TRBD1 (5 bases). The V end lost 0 bases, the J end lost 3 bases, and 8 bases lay between the germline ends. CDR3 size: 14 residues. Germline assignment: CDR1 SEHNR and CDR2 FQNEAQ (reference sequence). This CDR3 reads CASSLAGLHYGYTF. CDR3 DNA sequence: TGTGCCAGCAGCTTAGCGGGACTCCACTATGGCTACACCTTC.

The sample holds one count of this clone. The chain joins TRBV28 to TRBJ2-3, with D perhaps matching TRBD1 (6 bases). The CDR3 sequence is 17 residues long. Trimming took 6 bases from V and 4 from J, leaving 23 bases between them. In germline, CDR1 is MDHEN, CDR2 SYDVKM. CDR3 in DNA: TGTGCCAGCAGCCCCTTCCTTCAGGGGAGTAGCGCAGATACGCAGTATTTT. Its translation is CASSPFLQGSSADTQYF.

This clone was detected only once. The rearrangement uses TRBV27 and TRBJ2-5, with 11 bases fitting TRBD2. V lost 6 bases to trimming and J lost 0 bases; unmatched junction nucleotides: 6. CDR3 length: 16 amino acids. Germline V gene sequence: CDR1 MNHEY, CDR2 SMNVEV (reference sequence). This chain's CDR3 is CASSSASGRHQETQYF. As DNA, the CDR3 is TGTGCCAGCAGCTCCGCTAGCGGGAGGCACCAAGAGACCCAGTACTTC.

CDR3 nucleotide sequence: TGTGCCTGGAGTGTACTGGCTGGACAGGGGAGTGGTGGCTACACCTTC. Translated: CAWSVLAGQGSGGYTF. The chain combines TRBV30 with TRBJ1-2, with 9 bases fitting TRBD1. Germline-derived CDR1 and CDR2 are GTSNPN and SVGIG (reference sequence). This CDR3 has 16 amino acids. V was clipped by 0 bases and J by 7 bases; unmatched bases: 12.

This chain connects TRBV11-3 to TRBJ2-1; D possibly corresponds to TRBD2 (7 bases). V was clipped by 5 bases and J by 1 base, with 18 bases between them. The CDR3 is 17 residues long. CDR1 and CDR2 from the germline V gene are SGHNT and YENEEA. This CDR3 is CASSTGRGSGSYNEQFF. The CDR3, as DNA: TGTGCCAGCAGCACGGGGAGGGGGAGTGGTTCCTACAATGAGCAGTTCTTC. The whole variable domain, remainder taken from reference TRBV11-3 and TRBJ2-1, is EAGVVQSPRYKIIEKKQPVAFWCNPISGHNTLYWYLQNLGQGPELLIRYENEEAVDDSQLPKDRFSAERLKGVDSTLKIQPAELGDSAVYLCASSTGRGSGSYNEQFFGPGTRLTVL.

This chain joins TRBV2 and TRBJ1-5; TRBD1 might be the D (6 bases). The CDR3 length is 15 residues. Trimming took off 5 bases at V and 0 bases at J, with 11 bases between the two ends. CDR1 and CDR2 from the germline V gene are SNHLY and FYNNEI. The DNA for the CDR3 is TGTGCCAGCAGTACAACAGGGAATAGCAATCAGCCCCAGCATTTT. Its translation: CASSTTGNSNQPQHF. Combining the CDR3 with reference TRBV2 and TRBJ1-5 gives the whole variable domain EPEVTQTPSHQVTQMGQEVILRCVPISNHLYFYWYRQILGQKVEFLVSFYNNEISEKSEIFDDQFSVERPDGSNFTLKIRSTKLEDSAMYFCASSTTGNSNQPQHFGDGTRLSIL.

The chain has TRBV27 and TRBJ2-2; D possibly corresponds to TRBD1 (6 bases). This CDR3 comprises 14 residues. The germline V and J ends were trimmed by 6 bases and 4 bases, with 12 bases remaining between them. Germline CDR1 reads MNHEY; CDR2 reads SMNVEV (reference sequence). The CDR3 bases are TGTGCCAGCAGCGACGACAGGATCACCGGGGAGCTGTTTTTT. This translates into CASSDDRITGELFF.

Only a few counts were recorded for this clone. V gene TRBV10-3 combines with J gene TRBJ1-4; TRBD1 is a possible D gene (6 bases). The length of the CDR3 is 16 residues. V was trimmed by 2 bases and J by 4 bases, leaving 14 bases between them. CDR1 and CDR2 from the germline V gene are ENHRY and SYGVKD. CDR3 sequence: CAISERMGQVNEKLFF. CDR3 coding DNA: TGTGCCATCAGTGAGAGAATGGGACAAGTTAATGAAAAACTGTTTTTT.

The rearrangement joins TRBV5-5 to TRBJ2-2; TRBD2 matches 7 bases. Germline values: CDR1 SGHKS, CDR2 YYEKEE (reference sequence). J was trimmed by 4 bases and V by 3 bases; bases with no gene match: 6. The CDR3 extends over 15 amino acids. Written as DNA, the CDR3 is TGTGCCAGCAGCTATGCGGGAGAACGCACCGGGGAGCTGTTTTTT. Its protein product is CASSYAGERTGELFF.

This chain uses TRBV4-3 with TRBJ1-2, with D tentatively TRBD1 (6 bases). The CDR3 runs to 15 residues. The V gene lost 0 bases and the J gene lost 5 bases, with 13 bases spanning the gap. Per germline, CDR1 LGHNA and CDR2 YSLEER. The CDR3 sequence is CASSQDVSGEYGYTF. The CDR3 DNA follows: TGCGCCAGCAGCCAAGATGTGTCAGGGGAGTATGGCTACACCTTC.

V is TRBV7-2 and J is TRBJ2-2, with D unresolved. The CDR3 has 15 residues. CDR1 is SGHTA and CDR2 is FQGNSA in the germline V gene. The V end lost 3 bases, the J end lost 5 bases, and 13 bases lay between the germline ends. DNA of the CDR3: TGTGCCAGCAGCTTTTTCCTTGGAGAGACCGGGGAGCTGTTTTTT. It is translated as CASSFFLGETGELFF.

The rearrangement links TRBV30 to TRBJ2-7; D may be TRBD2 (6 bases). The V gene's germline CDR1 is GTSNPN and CDR2 SVGIG (reference sequence). There are 14 residues in the CDR3. Trimming shortened V by 0 bases and J by 5 bases, and 14 bases separated the two germline ends. CDR3 sequence (DNA): TGTGCCTGGAGTGTAGGAGGGGCTGCGAACGAGCAGTACTTC. Protein: CAWSVGGAANEQYF. The variable domain in full, with the rest retrieved from reference TRBV30 and TRBJ2-7, is SQTIHQWPATLVQPVGSPLSLECTVEGTSNPNLYWYRQAAGRGLQLLFYSVGIGQISSEVPQNLSASRPQDRQFILSSKKLLLSDSGFYLCAWSVGGAANEQYFGPGTRLTVT.

This chain joins TRBV19 and TRBJ1-1, with D tentatively TRBD1 (6 bases). The CDR3 is made up of 15 amino acids. The germline V gene encodes CDR1 LNHDA and CDR2 SQIVND (reference sequence). Deletions cut 8 bases from V and 8 bases from J, with 24 bases between. In DNA form, the CDR3 reads TGTGCCAGTCAGGTGCGGGGGGGGCGTTTGATAGAAGCTTTCTTT. Translated, it gives CASQVRGGRLIEAFF.

The chain links TRBV9 to TRBJ2-1; 12 bases fit TRBD2. J was trimmed by 7 bases and V by 2 bases; bases with no gene match: 4. Germline lookup yields CDR1 SGDLS and CDR2 YYNGEE. CDR3 size: 15 residues. This chain's CDR3 is CASSVSGTSGNEQFF. The DNA for the CDR3 is TGTGCCAGCAGCGTTTCCGGGACTAGCGGGAATGAGCAGTTCTTC. Variable domain in full (rest from reference TRBV9 and TRBJ2-1): DSGVTQTPKHLITATGQRVTLRCSPRSGDLSVYWYQQSLDQGLQFLIQYYNGEERAKGNILERFSAQQFPDLHSELNLSSLELGDSALYFCASSVSGTSGNEQFFGPGTRLTVL.

CDR3 protein: CASSTLITTGTQFF. CDR3 bases: TGTGCCAGTAGCACACTCATTACTACAGGGACGCAGTTCTTC. This chain uses TRBV19 with TRBJ2-1; tentatively, D is TRBD1 (6 bases). The CDR3 sequence is 14 residues long. V lost 6 bases, J lost 12 bases, and 21 bases lay in between. Germline lookup yields CDR1 LNHDA and CDR2 SQIVND (reference sequence).

This chain joins TRBV30 and TRBJ2-7, with a weak D call TRBD2 (6 bases). The CDR3 contains 13 residues. Between the trimmed V and J ends, which lost 1 base and 4 bases, there was a span of 11 bases. Germline assignment: CDR1 GTSNPN and CDR2 SVGIG (reference sequence). CDR3 coding DNA: TGTGCCTGGAGTGGTGGGAGGCCTTACGAGCAGTACTTC. This sequence encodes CAWSGGRPYEQYF.

The gene calls are TRBV2 and TRBJ1-5; 7 bases align to TRBD1. CDR3 length: 14 amino acids. Per germline, CDR1 SNHLY and CDR2 FYNNEI. The J segment lost 5 bases and the V segment lost 6 bases, leaving 7 bases of the junction unmatched. The DNA of the CDR3 is TGTGCCAGCAGCGGCGGGACAGCAGATCAGCCCCAGCATTTT. As protein: CASSGGTADQPQHF.

This sequence joins TRBV7-2 and TRBJ1-2, with 8 bases matching TRBD1. This CDR3 has 15 residues. Trimming took 1 base from V and 5 from J; bases not matched to a gene: 6. Germline CDR1 reads SGHTA; CDR2 reads FQGNSA. For the CDR3, the DNA is TGTGCCAGCAGCTTAGGAGGGACAGGTGATTATGGCTACACCTTC. It codes for CASSLGGTGDYGYTF.